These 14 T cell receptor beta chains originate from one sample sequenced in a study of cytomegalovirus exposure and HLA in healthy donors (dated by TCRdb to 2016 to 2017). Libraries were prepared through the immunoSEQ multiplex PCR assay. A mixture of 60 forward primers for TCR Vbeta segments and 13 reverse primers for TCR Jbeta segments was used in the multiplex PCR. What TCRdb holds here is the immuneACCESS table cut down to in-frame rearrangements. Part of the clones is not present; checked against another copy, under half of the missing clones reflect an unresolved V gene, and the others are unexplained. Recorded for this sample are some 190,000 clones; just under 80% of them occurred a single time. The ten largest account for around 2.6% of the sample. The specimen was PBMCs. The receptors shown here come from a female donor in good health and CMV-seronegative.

The CDR3 loop reads CASGPGQGDTGELFF. The CDR3 region has the DNA TGTGCTAGTGGTCCTGGACAGGGGGACACCGGGGAGCTGTTTTTT. The V call is TRBV12-5, the J call TRBJ2-2, with 10 bases fitting TRBD1. CDR1 and CDR2 from the germline V gene are LGHNT and FRNRAP. The CDR3 is 15 residues long. V gave up 5 bases and J gave up 3 bases; unmatched junction bases: 3.

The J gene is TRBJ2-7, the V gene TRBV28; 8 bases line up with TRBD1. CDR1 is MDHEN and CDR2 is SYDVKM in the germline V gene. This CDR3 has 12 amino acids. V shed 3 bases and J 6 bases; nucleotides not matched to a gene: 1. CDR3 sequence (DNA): TGTGCCAGCAGTTTTACAGGGGGCGAGCAGTACTTC. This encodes CASSFTGGEQYF.

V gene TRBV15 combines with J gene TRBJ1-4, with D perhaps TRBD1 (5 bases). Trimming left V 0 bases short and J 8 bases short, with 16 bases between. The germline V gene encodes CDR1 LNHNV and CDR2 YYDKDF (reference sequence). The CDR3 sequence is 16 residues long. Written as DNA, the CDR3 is TGTGCCACCAGCAGAGAGCCCGGGGGGGTTGGCGAAAAACTGTTTTTT. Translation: CATSREPGGVGEKLFF.

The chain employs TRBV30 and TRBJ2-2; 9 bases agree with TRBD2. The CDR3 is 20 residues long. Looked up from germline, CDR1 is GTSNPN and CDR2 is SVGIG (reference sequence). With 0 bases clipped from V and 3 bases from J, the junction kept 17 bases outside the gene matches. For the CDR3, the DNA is TGTGCCTGGAGTGTACGGTCACTAGCGGGCGGGTTGGTGTACACCGGGGAGCTGTTTTTT. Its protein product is CAWSVRSLAGGLVYTGELFF.

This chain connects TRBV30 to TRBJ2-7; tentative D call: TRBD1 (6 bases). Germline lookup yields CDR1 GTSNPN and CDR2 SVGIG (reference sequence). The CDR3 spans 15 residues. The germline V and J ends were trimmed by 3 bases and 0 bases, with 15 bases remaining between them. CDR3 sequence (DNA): TGTGCCTGGAGCATACCGGGACACATCTCCTACGAGCAGTACTTC. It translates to CAWSIPGHISYEQYF.

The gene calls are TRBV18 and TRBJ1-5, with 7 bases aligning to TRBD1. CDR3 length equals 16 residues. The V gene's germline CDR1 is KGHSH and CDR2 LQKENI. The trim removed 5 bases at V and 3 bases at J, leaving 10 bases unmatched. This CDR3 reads CASSVDRVGNNQPQHF. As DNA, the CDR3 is TGTGCCAGCTCAGTCGACAGGGTAGGGAACAATCAGCCCCAGCATTTT.

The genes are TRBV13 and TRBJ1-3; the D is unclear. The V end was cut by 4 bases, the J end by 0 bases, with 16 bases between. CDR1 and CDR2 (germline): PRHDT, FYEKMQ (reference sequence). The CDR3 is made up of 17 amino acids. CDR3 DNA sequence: TGTGCCAGCAGCTCCAGAGGAGGCAGGAGCTCTGGAAACACCATATATTTT. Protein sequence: CASSSRGGRSSGNTIYF. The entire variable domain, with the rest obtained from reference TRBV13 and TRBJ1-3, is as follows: AAGVIQSPRHLIKEKRETATLKCYPIPRHDTVYWYQQGPGQDPQFLISFYEKMQSDKGSIPDRFSAQQFSDYHSELNMSSLELGDSALYFCASSSRGGRSSGNTIYFGEGSWLTVV.

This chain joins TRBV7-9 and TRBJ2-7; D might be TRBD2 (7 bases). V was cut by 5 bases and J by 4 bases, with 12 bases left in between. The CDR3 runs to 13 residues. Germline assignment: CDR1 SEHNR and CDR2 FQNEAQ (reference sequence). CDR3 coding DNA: TGTGCCAGCAGCGGGGGGGCCACGTACGAGCAGTACTTC. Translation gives CASSGGATYEQYF.

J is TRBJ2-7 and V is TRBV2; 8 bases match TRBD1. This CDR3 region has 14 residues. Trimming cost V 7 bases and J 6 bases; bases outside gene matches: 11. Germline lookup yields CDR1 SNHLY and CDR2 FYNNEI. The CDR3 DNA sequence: TGTGCCAGCAAGGGTCAGACAGGGGAAGGCGAGCAGTACTTC. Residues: CASKGQTGEGEQYF.

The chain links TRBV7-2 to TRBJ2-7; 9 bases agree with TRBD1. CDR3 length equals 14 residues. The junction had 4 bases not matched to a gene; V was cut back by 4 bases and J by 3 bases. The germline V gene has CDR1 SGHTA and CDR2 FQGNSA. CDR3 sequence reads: CASSYRDRDYEQYF. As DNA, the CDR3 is TGTGCCAGCAGCTACCGGGACAGGGACTACGAGCAGTACTTC.

CDR3 loop: CASSQGTSEGQETQYF. The CDR3 nucleotides are TGTGCCAGCAGCCAGGGGACTAGCGAGGGGCAAGAGACCCAGTACTTC. The chain links TRBV5-6 to TRBJ2-5; TRBD2 matches 10 bases. The CDR3 is made up of 16 amino acids. The V gene end was trimmed by 4 bases and the J gene end by 2 bases; junction bases not matched to a gene: 8. Germline-derived CDR1 and CDR2 are SGHDT and YYEEEE. The whole variable domain, remainder taken from reference TRBV5-6 and TRBJ2-5, is DAGVTQSPTHLIKTRGQQVTLRCSPKSGHDTVSWYQQALGQGPQFIFQYYEEEERQRGNFPDRFSGHQFPNYSSELNVNALLLGDSALYLCASSQGTSEGQETQYFGPGTRLLVL.

CDR3 bases: TGTGCCAGTAGCGGGACAGCAACTAATGAAAAACTGTTTTTT. This translates into CASSGTATNEKLFF. The chain joins TRBV19 to TRBJ1-4; 7 positions agree with TRBD1. The CDR3 is 14 residues long. From germline, CDR1 is LNHDA and CDR2 SQIVND (reference sequence). V shed 6 bases and J 0 bases; nucleotides not matched to a gene: 1.

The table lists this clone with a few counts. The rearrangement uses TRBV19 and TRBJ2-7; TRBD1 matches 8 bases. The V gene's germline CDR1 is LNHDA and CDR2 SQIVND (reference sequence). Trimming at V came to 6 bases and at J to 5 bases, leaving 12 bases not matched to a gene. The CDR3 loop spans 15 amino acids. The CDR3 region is CASSSPGQVLHEQYF. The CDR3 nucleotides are TGTGCCAGTAGCAGCCCGGGACAGGTCCTTCACGAGCAGTACTTC. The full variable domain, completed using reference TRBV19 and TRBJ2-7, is DGGITQSPKYLFRKEGQNVTLSCEQNLNHDAMYWYRQDPGQGLRLIYYSQIVNDFQKGDIAEGYSVSREKKESFPLTVTSAQKNPTAFYLCASSSPGQVLHEQYFGPGTRLTVT.

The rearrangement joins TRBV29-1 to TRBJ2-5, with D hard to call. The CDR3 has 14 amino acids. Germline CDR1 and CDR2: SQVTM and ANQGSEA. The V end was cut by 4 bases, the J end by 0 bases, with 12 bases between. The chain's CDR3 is CSVAIGRYQETQYF. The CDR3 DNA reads TGCAGCGTTGCAATTGGCAGGTACCAAGAGACCCAGTACTTC.